This passage covers 21 T cell receptor beta chains from one sample sequenced in a study of neurological immune-mediated disorders. Using its own MiXCR run on the 5' RACE reads, TCRdb lists one record per CDR3 protein. The sample includes fewer than 25,000 distinct CDR3 sequences, around 14% of them seen just once. Time point indicated: technical triplicate 1. Sequences were obtained from CD4+ T cells from blood. These receptors came from a female donor with HTLV-1-associated myelopathy (HAM/TSP).

This clonotype has more than one count but fewer than ten. The chain employs TRBV7-9 and TRBJ2-1; D might be TRBD2 (5 bases). The CDR3 is 16 residues long. Germline V CDR1 and CDR2: SEHNR, FQNEAQ (reference sequence). Deletions cut 1 base from V and 0 bases from J, with 10 bases between. The CDR3 bases are TGTGCCAGCAGCTTAGTTAGCGTCAGCTCCTACAATGAGCAGTTCTTC. This encodes CASSLVSVSSYNEQFF.

Notes on this clonotype: The limits of the CDR3 on the DNA are not certain, so only TCRdb's listed CDR3 is given. The V call is TRBV7-3, the J call TRBJ1-2. The CDR3 totals 21 residues, both ends included. CDR1 is SGHTA and CDR2 is FQGTGA in the germline V gene. CDR3 region: CASSFYICSATKEHPNYGYTF.

This clonotype was recorded once. The V gene is TRBV29-1, the J gene TRBJ2-1, with D possibly matching TRBD1 (6 bases). V was trimmed by 8 bases and J by 3 bases, leaving 14 bases between them. Germline lookup yields CDR1 SQVTM and CDR2 ANQGSEA. This CDR3 has 13 residues. The CDR3 nucleotides are TGCAGCTTGGAGCAGGGGAGCTACAATGAGCAGTTCTTC. Amino acids: CSLEQGSYNEQFF.

This clonotype is classed as medium-sized. The rearrangement links TRBV20-1 to TRBJ2-3; no firm D call. Germline V CDR1 and CDR2: DFQATT, SNEGSKA (reference sequence). Trimming shortened V by 2 bases and J by 3 bases, and 3 bases separated the two germline ends. This CDR3 is 11 amino acids long. Here the CDR3 reads CSARPTDTQYF. In nucleotides, the CDR3 is TGCAGTGCTAGACCTACAGATACGCAGTATTTT.

J is TRBJ2-3 and V is TRBV19; D call uncertain. Trimming pared 4 bases from V and 3 bases from J, leaving 8 bases between. The CDR3 consists of 13 residues. Looked up from germline, CDR1 is LNHDA and CDR2 is SQIVND (reference sequence). In DNA, the CDR3 is TGTGCCAGTAGTACAACAAGGACAGATACGCAGTATTTT. This codes for CASSTTRTDTQYF.

The table lists this clonotype with many counts. V is TRBV29-1 and J is TRBJ1-5; D not certain. CDR1 SQVTM and CDR2 ANQGSEA come from the germline V gene. Trimming left V 8 bases short and J 4 bases short, with 12 bases between. The CDR3 is 12 residues long. The CDR3 protein is CSTKSGNQPQHF. CDR3 bases: TGCAGCACCAAGTCGGGGAATCAGCCCCAGCATTTT.

This clonotype was seen repeatedly, ten times or more. The chain uses TRBV5-1 and TRBJ1-2, with TRBD1 matching over 8 bases. This CDR3 has 14 residues. Germline lookup yields CDR1 SGHRS and CDR2 YFSETQ. The V gene end was trimmed by 3 bases and the J gene end by 4 bases; junction bases not matched to a gene: 5. CDR3 in DNA: TGCGCCAGCAGCTGGACAGGGCCGCTCTATGGCTACACCTTC. This translates into CASSWTGPLYGYTF. Full variable domain (rest looked up from reference TRBV5-1 and TRBJ1-2): KAGVTQTPRYLIKTRGQQVTLSCSPISGHRSVSWYQQTPGQGLQFLFEYFSETQRNKGNFPGRFSGRQFSNSRSEMNVSTLELGDSALYLCASSWTGPLYGYTFGSGTRLTVV.

The gene calls are TRBV20-1 and TRBJ2-1; 7 bases map to TRBD1. Per germline, CDR1 DFQATT and CDR2 SNEGSKA (reference sequence). The CDR3 runs to 12 residues. Trimming at V came to 6 bases and at J to 9 bases, leaving 8 bases not matched to a gene. The CDR3 DNA reads as TGCAGTGCCAGGGACAGTGTCGGTGAGCAGTTCTTC. Residues: CSARDSVGEQFF.

The rearrangement links TRBV27 to TRBJ2-7, with 8 bases matching TRBD1. The germline V gene encodes CDR1 MNHEY and CDR2 SMNVEV (reference sequence). The CDR3 runs 16 residues. V lost 5 bases to trimming and J lost 3 bases; unmatched junction nucleotides: 12. The CDR3 DNA is TGTGCCAGCAGTCAAGGCCCCGGACAGGGTTACTACGAGCAGTACTTC. As protein: CASSQGPGQGYYEQYF.

This clonotype was observed a handful of times. The rearrangement uses TRBV2 and TRBJ2-7; D is possibly TRBD2 (5 bases). V dropped 8 bases and J dropped 5 bases, with 13 bases sitting between them. Germline-derived CDR1 and CDR2 are SNHLY and FYNNEI. This CDR3 region has 12 residues. The CDR3 bases are TGTGCCAGCCACGAAACTAGAGACGAGCAGTACTTC. Its protein is CASHETRDEQYF.

This clonotype was counted many times. V is TRBV9 and J is TRBJ1-6; D not certain. Germline V gene lookup returns CDR1 SGDLS and CDR2 YYNGEE. This CDR3 region has 15 residues. The V gene lost 3 bases and the J gene lost 0 bases, with 7 bases spanning the gap. The CDR3 loop reads CASSGEHSYNSPLHF. In DNA, the CDR3 is TGTGCCAGCAGCGGGGAACACTCCTATAATTCACCCCTCCACTTT.

The sample holds many counts of this clonotype. This chain joins TRBV5-6 and TRBJ1-6; TRBD1 agrees at 7 bases. The CDR3 has 15 residues. Trimming cost V 0 bases and J 10 bases; bases outside gene matches: 7. Per the germline V gene, CDR1 is SGHDT and CDR2 is YYEEEE. The CDR3 is CASSLEGAGYSPLHF. The CDR3 DNA reads as TGTGCCAGCAGCTTGGAGGGGGCAGGTTACTCACCCCTCCACTTT.

Ten or more counts support this clonotype. CDR3 bases: TGTGCCAGCTCACCCCAGGGGACAGACAATGAGCAGTTCTTC. Its protein product is CASSPQGTDNEQFF. V usage is TRBV18 and J usage is TRBJ2-1; 7 bases map to TRBD1. The CDR3 is 14 residues long. Looked up from germline, CDR1 is KGHSH and CDR2 is LQKENI. V lost 3 bases and J lost 5; bases outside the gene matches: 4.

This clonotype was counted ten times or more. The chain joins TRBV10-3 to TRBJ2-7; a possible D gene is TRBD2 (6 bases). Trimming cost V 7 bases and J 7 bases, with 11 bases left between them. CDR3 length: 11 amino acids. Germline CDR1 and CDR2: ENHRY and SYGVKD. The DNA of the CDR3 is TGTGCCATCAATTCCCGGGGGGAGCAGTACTTC. Amino acid sequence: CAINSRGEQYF.

This clonotype appeared many times. The V gene is TRBV5-1, the J gene TRBJ2-7; no clear D. With 0 bases removed from V and 6 bases from J, the gap between germline ends came to 10 bases. In germline, CDR1 is SGHRS, CDR2 YFSETQ. The CDR3 runs 13 residues. CDR3 DNA sequence: TGCGCCAGCAGCTTGGTTCACCCTTTCGAGCAGTACTTC. Amino acids: CASSLVHPFEQYF.

This clonotype was seen repeatedly, ten times or more. The rearrangement links TRBV3-1 to TRBJ2-7; 7 bases map to TRBD1. Trimming at V came to 4 bases and at J to 2 bases, leaving 5 bases not matched to a gene. CDR1 is LGHDT and CDR2 is YNNKEL in the germline V gene (reference sequence). The CDR3 sequence is 14 residues long. DNA for the CDR3: TGTGCCAGCAGCCCCGGGACAGCCACCTACGAGCAGTACTTC. This translates into CASSPGTATYEQYF.

The chain employs TRBV5-1 and TRBJ1-1; D is unclear. This CDR3 region has 14 residues. Looked up from germline, CDR1 is SGHRS and CDR2 is YFSETQ. Trimming removed 1 base at V and 3 bases at J, with 10 bases between. The CDR3 DNA is TGCGCCAGCAGCTTGACGGGAGGGTACACTGAAGCTTTCTTT. This gives the protein CASSLTGGYTEAFF.

The sample holds many counts of this clonotype. The chain uses TRBV7-2 and TRBJ2-7; TRBD1 matches 10 bases. V lost 3 bases, J lost 0 bases, and 5 bases stayed unmatched. The CDR3 extends over 16 amino acids. Germline V gene sequence: CDR1 SGHTA, CDR2 FQGNSA. As DNA, the CDR3 is TGTGCCAGCAGCTTGGGCGGGACAGGGGTCTCCTACGAGCAGTACTTC. As protein: CASSLGGTGVSYEQYF.

Relative to its sample, this clonotype is medium-sized (0.01 to 0.1%). This sequence joins TRBV9 and TRBJ1-2; weak D call: TRBD1 (6 bases). From germline, CDR1 is SGDLS and CDR2 YYNGEE. This CDR3 has 14 amino acids. The ends were cut back, 0 bases at V and 6 bases at J, with 12 bases in the middle. CDR3 sequence reads: CASSVATGRDGYTF. The CDR3 DNA follows: TGTGCCAGCAGCGTAGCCACAGGGAGGGATGGCTACACCTTC.

The J gene is TRBJ2-1, the V gene TRBV11-1, with TRBD2 identical over 8 bases. The CDR3 runs 17 residues. The germline CDR1 and CDR2 sequences are SGHAT and FQDESV (reference sequence). V shed 4 bases, J shed 2 bases, and the junction held 10 bases outside the gene matches. The chain's CDR3 is CASSSPGGLATYNEQFF. DNA for the CDR3: TGTGCCAGCAGCTCGCCGGGGGGGCTAGCGACCTACAATGAGCAGTTCTTC.

This clonotype came up many times. The V call is TRBV5-1, the J call TRBJ1-4; D is uncertain. Trimming cost V 5 bases and J 3 bases, with 11 bases left between them. The CDR3 loop spans 14 amino acids. Germline CDR1 is SGHRS and CDR2 is YFSETQ. The CDR3 region is CASSHGDANEKLFF. DNA for the CDR3: TGCGCCAGCAGTCATGGGGATGCTAATGAAAAACTGTTTTTT.